This T cell receptor (beta chain) was identified during a study of T cell responses to AZD1222 COVID-19 vaccine. Study-wide results and limits: Clonal diversity may have been underestimated, and the donors were mostly white British, with more females than males. Spike-specific TCR breadth and depth were elevated following two AZD1222 doses. The span of vaccine-associated CD4 TCRs extended across spike, with dominance at 160-218 and 743-854.

Unmatched junction bases numbered 4, after V lost 1 base and J lost 5 bases. Germline V lookup: CDR1 SGHNT, CDR2 YENEEA. The CDR3 totals 15 residues. Regarding this clone: No antigen is known for it.

Sequenced by immunoSEQ multiplex PCR; TCRdb stores in-frame clones only, minus some. The sample has around 210,000 clones, approximately 94% seen once. The receptor's source is an adult who received the MenACWY meningococcal vaccine as a control. The source was peripheral blood, collected 28 days after the second dose of the MenACWY control vaccine. The J gene is TRBJ2-7, the V gene TRBV11-3; 11 bases agree with TRBD1. The CDR3 coding sequence is TGTGCCAGCAGCTTAGGTGGACAGGGGGCCCACGAGCAGTACTTC. This gives the protein CASSLGGQGAHEQYF.